This T cell receptor (beta chain) was obtained from a study of cytomegalovirus exposure and HLA in healthy donors. The PCR contained 60 Vbeta and 13 Jbeta primers. Profiled with immunoSEQ multiplex PCR; TCRdb holds only in-frame clones, not every one. The repertoire holds about 110,000 clones, with over 80% as singletons. Per germline, CDR1 MNHNY and CDR2 SVGAGI (reference sequence). This CDR3 is built from 14 residues. Between the trimmed V and J ends, which lost 3 bases and 2 bases, there was a span of 10 bases. Comments on this clone: The antigen remains undetermined.

Study-level results: Presence/absence analyses rested on an assumption that sequencing depth was roughly uniform across donors.

The J gene is TRBJ1-1, the V gene TRBV6-6; the D is unclear. Specimen: PBMCs. The source is a man aged 18-30 years in good health and CMV-seronegative. The CDR3 here is CASSYIQKNTEAFF. CDR3 in DNA: TGTGCCAGCAGTTATATACAGAAAAACACTGAAGCTTTCTTT.